This T cell receptor (beta chain) comes out of a study of breast tumors, draining lymph nodes, adjacent tissues (dated by TCRdb to about 2016). Concerning the study at large: The study compared TCR beta repertoires across tumor, adjacent nontumor tissue and axillary lymph nodes from breast cancer patients. In human breast cancer, the study set out to evaluate how tumor, surrounding tissue and draining lymph node repertoires relate to one another and whether T cells may move between these sites.

The listed sequencing device is Illumina HiSeq 2000. Multiplex PCR amplification was used to generate the TCR beta chain libraries. The amplified TCR beta chain products were analyzed by high-throughput sequencing. The public reads were reprocessed in TCRdb via fastp at Q25 and MiXCR, keeping in-frame beta chains. Under each unique CDR3 protein, matching rows form one entry showing the most common genes and DNA. Recorded for this sample are about 130,000 distinct CDR3 sequences; over 20% of them occurred a single time. 2.2% of the sample is in the top ten clones. The study at large found these results: In luminal-like breast cancer, tumor and nontumor tissue repertoires resembled each other significantly more than in basal-like breast cancer. The conclusion that tumor T cells originate in lymph nodes was presented as consistent with a hypothesis rather than as directly demonstrated. The data were judged consistent with most tumor T cells deriving from the lymph node and then expanding within tumor tissue. Tumor T-cell repertoires showed less diversity than lymph node repertoires and more diversity than nontumor tissue repertoires, and tumor T-cell repertoires showed preferential V and J gene usage.

Concerning this clonotype itself: Its antigen is not yet known. No quality values exist for individual bases; no much larger clone is one base distant.

CDR1 and CDR2 are read off the germline V gene as MDHEN and SYDVKM. V loses 3 bases, J loses 4 bases, and the germline ends lie 14 bases apart. From the cysteine up to the phenylalanine, the CDR3 has a length of 15 residues. Only CDR3 DNA remains: 45 bases, in frame from the first base. The lymph node samples were taken from the axillary draining lymph nodes of breast cancer patients. The chain is encoded by TRBV28 joined to TRBJ2-3, and perhaps TRBD2 as D gene, on 5 matching bases. Specimen: axillary lymph node tissue. The clonotype was recovered from a female donor with breast cancer. Some clones in this sample may be carry-over from other donors' samples. The CDR3 here reads CASSLWENVADTQYF. The sequenced DNA is TGTGCCAGCAGTTTGTGGGAGAATGTTGCAGATACGCAGTATTTT.